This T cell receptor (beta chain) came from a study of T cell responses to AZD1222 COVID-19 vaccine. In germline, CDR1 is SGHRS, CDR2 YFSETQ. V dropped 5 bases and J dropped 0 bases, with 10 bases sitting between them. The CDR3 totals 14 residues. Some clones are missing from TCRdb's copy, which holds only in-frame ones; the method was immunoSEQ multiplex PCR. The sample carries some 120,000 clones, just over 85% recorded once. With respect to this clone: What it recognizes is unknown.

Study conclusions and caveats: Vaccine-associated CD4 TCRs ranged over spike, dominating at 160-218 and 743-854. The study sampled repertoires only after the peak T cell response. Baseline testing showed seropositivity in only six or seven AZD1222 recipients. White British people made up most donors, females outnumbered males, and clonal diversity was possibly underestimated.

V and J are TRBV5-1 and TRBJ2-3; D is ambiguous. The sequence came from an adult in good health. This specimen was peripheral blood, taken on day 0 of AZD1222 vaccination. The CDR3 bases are TGCGCCAGCAGTTCCCAAACAAGCACAGATACGCAGTATTTT. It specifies CASSSQTSTDTQYF.